The sequence of this T cell receptor (beta chain) was determined in a study of T cells after yellow fever vaccination. Findings and caveats of the study: From the bulk population, abundant clonotypes could contaminate and appear within FACS-sorted repertoires.

This clonotype was detected ten times or more. Its antigen is unidentified. Conversion of TCR transcripts into cDNA relied on 5'RACE template switching, which added a universal primer site and UMIs. MiXCR, run by TCRdb on the 5' RACE reads, gives a single entry per CDR3 protein. The sample contains fewer than 350,000 distinct CDR3 sequences, 8.7% of which appear only once. V lost 1 base and J 7 bases, leaving 11 bases between the germline ends. The CDR3 loop spans 14 amino acids. V usage is TRBV12-3 or TRBV12-4 and J usage is TRBJ2-1, with no clear D. This TCR derives from a man younger than 35 who received the YFV17D yellow fever vaccine. The input for sequencing was PBMCs, taken on the day of the first yellow fever vaccination. The CDR3 spells CASSLDRRLNEQFF. The CDR3, as DNA: TGTGCCAGCAGTTTAGACAGAAGACTTAATGAGCAGTTCTTC.